This TCR beta chain derives from a study of blood T cell repertoires in COVID-19. V lost 1 base and J lost 6, with 16 bases in between. Germline CDR1 is SGHNT and CDR2 is YYREEE (reference sequence). The CDR3 is 15 amino acids. This study enrolled people aged roughly 18 to 89 from around 26 US geographic areas. The assay was immunoSEQ multiplex PCR, and TCRdb's table has in-frame clones only and misses some. The table lists approximately 210,000 clones, over 75% of them singletons, with approximately 4.6% in the top ten. The sequenced sample consisted of PBMCs or T cells enriched from blood (not recorded which). V is TRBV5-4 and J is TRBJ1-1; D is unclear. This clonotype was sampled from a man aged 25 to 40 with acute COVID-19. The CDR3 DNA sequence: TGTGCCAGCAGCTTGCCTGACATGGGTAACGCTGAAGCTTTCTTT. Its protein product is CASSLPDMGNAEAFF.